This T cell receptor beta chain stems from a study of blood T cell repertoires in COVID-19. This CDR3 is 15 amino acids long. CDR1 is MNHEY and CDR2 is SMNVEV in the germline V gene (reference sequence). V was pared by 3 bases and J by 4 bases, with 15 bases between. Generated by immunoSEQ multiplex PCR, the TCRdb table keeps only in-frame clones and is missing some. The table has roughly 280,000 clones, 85% to 90% seen once. The V call is TRBV27, the J call TRBJ1-2, with a tentative D call TRBD1 (6 bases). The TCR sequence derives from a man aged 18-30 years with active or convalescent COVID-19. Material for sequencing was peripheral blood. The CDR3 here is CASSFLSGGGYGYTF. The CDR3 nucleotides read TGTGCCAGCAGTTTTTTGTCGGGGGGCGGCTATGGCTACACCTTC.